The 14 T cell receptor beta chains below come from one sample, sequenced in a study of T cells after yellow fever vaccination. TCRdb reprocessed the 5' RACE reads via MiXCR and lists one record per CDR3 protein. The data contain a few hundred thousand distinct CDR3 sequences, 9.5% to 15% of them seen just once; the ten biggest clones take up 3.2%. Specimen: CD4+ T cells sorted from PBMCs, collected 15 days after the yellow fever booster vaccination. These receptors all stem from a young man who received the YFV17D yellow fever vaccine.

This clonotype was observed a few times. This sequence joins TRBV7-2 and TRBJ1-2, with 8 bases lining up with TRBD1. CDR3 length: 14 amino acids. J was trimmed by 5 bases and V by 4 bases; bases with no gene match: 6. The germline CDR1 and CDR2 sequences are SGHTA and FQGNSA. The CDR3 DNA sequence: TGTGCCAGCAGCTCGCCGACAGGGGCATATGGCTACACCTTC. This gives the protein CASSSPTGAYGYTF.

At least ten counts were recorded for this clonotype. V gene TRBV5-1 combines with J gene TRBJ2-1; D unclear. Germline V gene sequence: CDR1 SGHRS, CDR2 YFSETQ. CDR3 length: 12 residues. The V gene lost 0 bases and the J gene lost 6 bases, with 4 bases spanning the gap. CDR3 sequence reads: CASSLDLNEQFF. DNA for the CDR3: TGCGCCAGCAGCTTGGATCTCAATGAGCAGTTCTTC.

This clonotype was detected only a few times. The rearrangement links TRBV20-1 to TRBJ2-7; possibly TRBD1 for D (6 bases). The CDR3 totals 14 residues. The V end lost 6 bases, the J end lost 2 bases, and 17 bases lay between the germline ends. Germline CDR1 DFQATT, CDR2 SNEGSKA (reference sequence). The CDR3, as DNA: TGCAGTGCCCTCAGGGGAGACAAGCCCTACGAGCAGTACGTC. This codes for CSALRGDKPYEQYV.

This clonotype was counted between two and nine times. The gene calls are TRBV4-3 and TRBJ2-7, with 11 bases fitting TRBD1. Germline assignment: CDR1 LGHNA and CDR2 YSLEER. With V trimmed by 0 bases and J by 6 bases, 4 bases remained unmatched. The CDR3 loop spans 15 amino acids. The CDR3 region is CASSQDPGTGGEQYF. The DNA of the CDR3 is TGCGCCAGCAGCCAAGATCCCGGGACAGGGGGCGAGCAGTACTTC.

The J gene is TRBJ2-3, the V gene TRBV7-2; 12 bases align to TRBD2. The V segment lost 2 bases and the J segment 1 base; nucleotides outside the gene matches: 22. Germline lookup yields CDR1 SGHTA and CDR2 FQGNSA. CDR3 length: 23 amino acids. This chain's CDR3 is CASSLRGASGGAWRTRGTDTQYF. For the CDR3, the DNA is TGTGCCAGCAGCTTACGGGGCGCTAGCGGGGGGGCATGGAGGACTCGGGGCACAGATACGCAGTATTTT.

There are a few counts of this clonotype. The CDR3 DNA reads TGTGCCAGCAGCGTAAGGCTGGGAGAGACCCAGTACTTC. Amino acids: CASSVRLGETQYF. This chain links TRBV9 with TRBJ2-5; D ambiguous. Germline V CDR1 and CDR2: SGDLS, YYNGEE. Trimming left V 1 base short and J 4 bases short, with 8 bases between. The length of the CDR3 is 13 residues.

Here the CDR3 reads CASVGQSSYEQYV. The DNA for the CDR3 is TGTGCCAGCGTAGGCCAGAGCTCCTACGAGCAGTACGTC. The chain is built from TRBV6-1 and TRBJ2-7; D is unresolved. The CDR3 has 13 residues. Between the trimmed V and J ends, which lost 8 bases and 0 bases, there was a span of 11 bases. CDR1 and CDR2 (germline): MNHNS, SASEGT.

This clonotype was seen repeatedly, ten times or more. V is TRBV29-1 and J is TRBJ1-1; unclear D gene. Trimming removed 0 bases from V and 7 bases from J, with 15 bases in between. Germline V gene sequence: CDR1 SQVTM, CDR2 ANQGSEA. This CDR3 has 14 amino acids. The chain's CDR3 is CSVEDAVDGNEAFF. For the CDR3, the DNA is TGCAGCGTTGAAGATGCCGTAGATGGAAATGAAGCTTTCTTT.

The chain combines TRBV6-5 with TRBJ1-1; no firm D call. Deletions cut 7 bases from V and 6 bases from J, with 15 bases between. CDR3 length: 13 residues. In germline, CDR1 is MNHEY, CDR2 SVGAGI. The CDR3 region has the DNA TGTGCCAGCAACCCTCCCGGGCGCCCTGAAGCTTTCTTT. Amino acid sequence: CASNPPGRPEAFF.

V gene TRBV25-1 combines with J gene TRBJ2-1, with D possibly matching TRBD2 (5 bases). Trimming shortened V by 11 bases and J by 7 bases, and 27 bases separated the two germline ends. This CDR3 is 16 amino acids long. Germline V CDR1 and CDR2: MGHDK, SYGVNS. CDR3 in amino acids: CACAPVVGRGSNEQFF. The CDR3, as DNA: TGTGCCTGCGCCCCGGTTGTGGGCCGGGGTAGTAATGAGCAGTTCTTC.

The chain couples TRBV29-1 to TRBJ2-3, with D possibly matching TRBD2 (6 bases). Germline CDR1 and CDR2: SQVTM and ANQGSEA. This CDR3 region has 15 residues. With 1 base removed from V and 2 bases from J, the gap between germline ends came to 13 bases. CDR3 region: CSVEGPGGDTDTQYF. The CDR3 DNA is TGCAGCGTTGAAGGGCCGGGCGGGGACACAGATACGCAGTATTTT.

This clonotype was counted a few times. This sequence joins TRBV25-1 and TRBJ1-6; D unclear. The length of the CDR3 is 14 residues. Germline CDR1 MGHDK, CDR2 SYGVNS. V lost 1 base and J lost 6, with 7 bases in between. For the CDR3, the DNA is TGTGCCAGCAGTGAATCCGGATTTAATTCACCCCTCCACTTT. It specifies CASSESGFNSPLHF.

J is TRBJ2-3 and V is TRBV6-5; a weak D match, TRBD1 (5 bases). Germline V CDR1 and CDR2: MNHEY, SVGAGI. Between the trimmed V and J ends, which lost 0 bases and 4 bases, there was a span of 11 bases. This CDR3 is 15 amino acids long. This CDR3 reads CASSYSSQGADTQYF. CDR3 coding DNA: TGTGCCAGCAGTTACTCTTCCCAGGGCGCAGATACGCAGTATTTT.

This clonotype was counted between two and nine times. This chain uses TRBV15 with TRBJ2-5; perhaps TRBD2 as D (6 bases). Germline V CDR1 and CDR2: LNHNV, YYDKDF (reference sequence). Trimming cost V 5 bases and J 4 bases, with 17 bases left between them. This CDR3 is built from 15 residues. The CDR3 DNA follows: TGTGCCACCAGCGGGGGACGGCGGGGCGGAGAGACCCAGTACTTC. Encoded protein: CATSGGRRGGETQYF.